The clone carrying this TCR beta chain was detected ten times or more. Its antigen remains unknown. The sample originates from a study of regulatory T cells in long-lasting Graves disease. Arm-PCR with iRepertoire HTBI primers amplified the CDR3 regions for these TCR beta libraries. TCRdb reprocessed the multiplex PCR reads with MiXCR, giving one entry per CDR3 protein. The sample records under 800,000 distinct CDR3 sequences, 15% to 20% being singletons. General observations from the study: Relative to newly diagnosed Graves' patients, persistent ones had lower TCR diversity.

The CDR3 extends over 13 amino acids. The V end lost 5 bases, the J end lost 1 base, and 8 bases lay between the germline ends. Per germline, CDR1 KGHSH and CDR2 LQKENI. The time point denotes: newly diagnosed GD, antithyroid drugs for less than 3 months. The TCR library was made from RNA extracted from PBMCs. The sample was also linked to a second study, of T cells in Graves' hyperthyroidism and ophthalmopathy. According to that study: The diagnostic basis comprised clinical symptoms, serum thyroxine and TRAb, thyroid ultrasound and orbital computed tomography.

V is TRBV18 and J is TRBJ1-2; D perhaps matches TRBD1 (5 bases). The receptor's source is a young woman with Graves disease. Sequenced material: peripheral blood mononuclear cells (PBMCs), taken at new diagnosis, from a patient treated with antithyroid drugs. The CDR3 loop is CASSFDSNYGYTF. The DNA of the CDR3 is TGTGCCAGCTCATTTGACAGTAACTATGGCTACACCTTC.